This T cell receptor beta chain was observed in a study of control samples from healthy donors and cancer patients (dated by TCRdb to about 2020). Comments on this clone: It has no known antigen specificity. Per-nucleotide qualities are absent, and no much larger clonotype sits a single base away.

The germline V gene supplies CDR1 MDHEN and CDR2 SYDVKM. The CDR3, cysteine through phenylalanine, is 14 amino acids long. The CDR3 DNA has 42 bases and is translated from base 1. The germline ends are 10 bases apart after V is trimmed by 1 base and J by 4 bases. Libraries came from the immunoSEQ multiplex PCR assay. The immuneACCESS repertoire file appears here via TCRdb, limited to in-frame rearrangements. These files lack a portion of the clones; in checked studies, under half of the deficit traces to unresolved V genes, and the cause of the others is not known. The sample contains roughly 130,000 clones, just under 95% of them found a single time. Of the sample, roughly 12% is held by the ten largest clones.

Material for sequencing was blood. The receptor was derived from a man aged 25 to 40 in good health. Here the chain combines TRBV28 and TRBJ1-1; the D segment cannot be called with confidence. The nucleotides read TGTGCCAGCAGTTTATTCGGAGCCATCACTGAAGCTTTCTTT. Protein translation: CASSLFGAITEAFF.